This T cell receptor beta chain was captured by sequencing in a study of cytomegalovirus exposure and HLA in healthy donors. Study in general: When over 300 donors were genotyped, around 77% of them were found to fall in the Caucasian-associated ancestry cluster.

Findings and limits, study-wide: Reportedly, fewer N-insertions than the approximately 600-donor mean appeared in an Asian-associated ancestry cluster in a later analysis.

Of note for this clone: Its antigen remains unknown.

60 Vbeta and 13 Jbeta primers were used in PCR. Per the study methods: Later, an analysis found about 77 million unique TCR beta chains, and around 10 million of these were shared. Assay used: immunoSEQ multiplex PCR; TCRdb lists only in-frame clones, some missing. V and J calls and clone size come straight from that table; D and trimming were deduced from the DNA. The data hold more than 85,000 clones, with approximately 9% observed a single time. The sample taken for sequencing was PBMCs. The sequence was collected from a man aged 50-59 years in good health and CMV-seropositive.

CDR3 loop: CASSLVSGLNTGELFF. The DNA for the CDR3 is TGTGCCAGCAGCTTAGTTAGCGGCCTGAACACCGGGGAGCTGTTTTTT. The V gene is TRBV7-2, the J gene TRBJ2-2, with TRBD2 as a possible D gene (6 bases). The CDR3 is 16 residues long. The germline gives CDR1 SGHTA, CDR2 FQGNSA. Trimming stripped 1 base from V and 1 base from J, with 10 bases between.